The clone carrying this T cell receptor beta chain was found many times. Its antigen is not known. This record belongs to a study of T cell repertoires in cytomegalovirus infection. Whole-study context: CMV epitopes in the study were HLA-C-restricted (recently identified) and HLA-B-restricted (well studied). Indications came from public TCR beta signatures; they pointed to CMV infection and to a matching HLA type. Study-level findings and limits: Totalled public TCR beta family frequency picked out people who carried CMV plus the relevant HLA. CMV-specific TCR beta clonotypes restricted by HLA-C were the ones dominating the ex vivo response.

TCRdb reprocessed the reads with MiXCR, giving one entry per CDR3 protein. The data show over 100,000 distinct CDR3 sequences, around 31% seen once. V lost 0 bases and J 13 bases, leaving 14 bases between the germline ends. This CDR3 region has 14 residues. CDR1 is SGHKS and CDR2 is YYEKEE in the germline V gene (reference sequence). The chain employs TRBV5-5 and TRBJ1-6, with a weak D call TRBD1 (5 bases). The specimen comprised CD8+ T cells from cultured PBMCs, sampled from culture after CMV antigen stimulation. The clonotype comes from a human donor in good health (CMV status not recorded). Some clones in this sample may be carry-over from other donors' samples. This CDR3 reads CASSLADSTRPLHF. The CDR3 region has the DNA TGTGCCAGCAGCTTGGCCGACAGTACCCGGCCCCTCCACTTT.